These T cell receptor beta chains were read from a single sample in a study of blood T cell repertoires in COVID-19. Profiling relied on immunoSEQ multiplex PCR, and the TCRdb table lists in-frame clones only, not all of them. Seen here are under 200,000 clones, roughly 86% observed once, and the top ten hold 5.6%. The sample consisted of PBMCs or T cells enriched from blood (not recorded which). Receptor source: a man aged 40-49 years with acute COVID-19. CDR3s include the opening cysteine and the closing phenylalanine or tryptophan. The D gene is left open where the match is weak. A clone size is listed for some rows: how often the clone was seen (once, few, many), or a class if it is expanded.

clone_size j_call d_call v_call cdr3_aa cdr3_nt
- TRBJ1-2 - TRBV7-2 CASSLVGEGYTF TGTGCCAGCAGCTTAGTAGGGGAAGGCTACACCTTC
- TRBJ2-5 - TRBV28 CASSFQTGFGETQYF TGTGCCAGCAGTTTCCAAACAGGTTTCGGGGAGACCCAGTACTTC
- TRBJ1-1 - TRBV20-1 CSASYRVHTEAFF TGCAGTGCCAGTTACAGGGTTCACACTGAAGCTTTCTTT
- TRBJ1-4 - TRBV6-5 CASRRQGREKLFF TGTGCCAGCAGGCGCCAGGGAAGGGAAAAACTGTTTTTT
- TRBJ1-1 - TRBV12-5 CASGLVVGREAFF TGTGCTAGTGGTTTGGTAGTGGGGAGAGAAGCTTTCTTT
- TRBJ2-2 TRBD2 TRBV9 CASSSWTSGTGELFF TGTGCCAGCAGCAGCTGGACTAGCGGCACCGGGGAGCTGTTTTTT
- TRBJ2-1 TRBD2 TRBV25-1 CASSEYGPLQREYNEQFF TGTGCCAGCAGTGAATATGGCCCCCTTCAGCGGGAATACAATGAGCAGTTCTTC
- TRBJ2-7 TRBD2 TRBV6-5 CASSYNSGRGYEQYF TGTGCCAGCAGTTATAATAGCGGGAGGGGCTACGAGCAGTACTTC
once TRBJ2-5 - TRBV18 CASSPHPGWETQYF TGTGCCAGCTCACCACATCCCGGTTGGGAGACCCAGTACTTC
- TRBJ2-1 TRBD2 TRBV29-1 CSETSGSSEQFF TGCAGCGAGACTAGCGGGAGCAGTGAGCAGTTCTTC
- TRBJ2-7 TRBD2 TRBV18 CASSPRREGSYEQYF TGTGCCAGCTCACCGCGGCGGGAGGGGTCCTACGAGCAGTACTTC
- TRBJ1-1 - TRBV10-3 CAIKSREDTEAFF TGTGCCATCAAGTCCCGGGAGGACACTGAAGCTTTCTTT
- TRBJ1-1 TRBD1 TRBV9 CASSVKGDREGPGAFF TGTGCCAGCAGCGTGAAGGGGGACAGGGAGGGTCCTGGAGCTTTCTTT
- TRBJ2-3 TRBD2 TRBV6-4 CASSGAGGTDTQYF TGTGCCAGCAGTGGGGCGGGGGGCACAGATACGCAGTATTTT
- TRBJ1-1 - TRBV28 CASGTRIMNTEAFF TGTGCCAGCGGGACAAGAATTATGAACACTGAAGCTTTCTTT
- TRBJ1-5 - TRBV21-1 CASSSRTGRGQPQHF TGTGCCAGCAGCTCACGGACAGGGCGCGGTCAGCCCCAGCATTTT
- TRBJ2-5 TRBD2 TRBV5-4 CASKPPGLAGGETQYF TGTGCCAGCAAACCGCCGGGACTAGCGGGAGGGGAGACCCAGTACTTC
once TRBJ2-3 TRBD2 TRBV6-5 CASSYSRTSGRAQYF TGTGCCAGCAGTTACTCGCGGACTAGCGGGAGGGCGCAGTATTTT
- TRBJ2-3 - TRBV10-1 CASSGALGADTQYF TGCGCCAGCAGTGGAGCGTTGGGGGCTGATACGCAGTATTTT
few TRBJ2-7 - TRBV3-1/TRBV3-2 CASSPKGPSYEQYF TGTGCCAGCAGCCCGAAGGGGCCGTCGTACGAGCAGTACTTC